These 25 T cell receptor beta chains came from one sample sequenced in a study of T cells expressing NK-cell markers. Using the 5' RACE reads, TCRdb records one entry per CDR3 protein without DNA. The ten most abundant clones cover roughly 1.4% of a sample with about half a million distinct CDR3 sequences. Sample: blood T cells: a sorted CD56 or NKG2C T cell subset, CD4+ or CD8+ T cells, or bulk PBMC T cells (not recorded which). The receptors come from a woman aged 45 to 65 in good health.

The chain carries TRBV20-1 and TRBJ2-1; with no DNA, the TCRdb D assignment of TRBD2 cannot be verified. CDR3 size: 14 residues. Germline-derived CDR1 and CDR2 are DFQATT and SNEGSKA (reference sequence). The CDR3 sequence: CSASLTGGVNEQFF.

This chain connects TRBV4-1 to TRBJ2-3; TCRdb's assignment of TRBD2 cannot be checked, as there is no DNA. The CDR3 totals 13 residues. Germline V lookup: CDR1 MGHRA, CDR2 YSYEKL. CDR3 sequence: CASSLDEGDTQYF.

This rearrangement joins TRBV20-1 to TRBJ2-5. Germline V gene data show CDR1 as DFQATT and CDR2 as SNEGSKA (reference sequence). This CDR3 has 16 amino acids. CDR3: CSARDPASSDQETQYF.

This chain links TRBV15 with TRBJ1-4. The CDR3 contains 14 residues. Germline V gene sequence: CDR1 LNHNV, CDR2 YYDKDF (reference sequence). CDR3: CATSRAGEGEKLFF.

The chain links TRBV14 to TRBJ2-7; TCRdb lists TRBD1, though no DNA is available to test this call. CDR3 length: 14 amino acids. Germline V gene data show CDR1 as SGHDN and CDR2 as FVKESK. This CDR3 reads CASSRNRADYEQYF.

The chain carries TRBV7-9 and TRBJ2-5; TCRdb's D call, TRBD2, is unchecked because there is no DNA. CDR1 is SEHNR and CDR2 is FQNEAQ in the germline V gene (reference sequence). This CDR3 has 15 amino acids. The CDR3 sequence is CASSLGGVAGETQYF.

The V and J genes are TRBV27 and TRBJ2-7; with no DNA, the TCRdb D assignment of TRBD1 cannot be verified. This CDR3 spans 14 amino acids. CDR1 and CDR2 (germline): MNHEY, SMNVEV (reference sequence). CDR3 residues: CASSLDLGGYEQYF.

V usage is TRBV2 and J usage is TRBJ1-2; the TCRdb call, TRBD1, lacks DNA for checking. This CDR3 spans 12 amino acids. From germline, CDR1 is SNHLY and CDR2 FYNNEI. The CDR3 spells CASSDPGEWNTF. The full variable domain, with the rest looked up from reference TRBV2 and TRBJ1-2, is EPEVTQTPSHQVTQMGQEVILRCVPISNHLYFYWYRQILGQKVEFLVSFYNNEISEKSEIFDDQFSVERPDGSNFTLKIRSTKLEDSAMYFCASSDPGEWNTFGSGTRLTVV.

The rearrangement joins TRBV12-3 or TRBV12-4 to TRBJ2-4; TCRdb's assignment of TRBD1 cannot be checked, as there is no DNA. The CDR3 is 13 residues long. The CDR3 protein is CASSPRQKNIQYF.

The rearrangement links TRBV6-6 to TRBJ2-1; TCRdb outputs TRBD1, but without DNA this stays unchecked. Germline CDR1 and CDR2: MNHNY and SVGAGI (reference sequence). This CDR3 spans 15 amino acids. The CDR3 spells CASRLGQGTRDEQFF.

The chain links TRBV20-1 to TRBJ1-5; TCRdb designates TRBD1, a call that cannot be tested without DNA. The CDR3 is 12 amino acids. Germline CDR1 DFQATT, CDR2 SNEGSKA (reference sequence). This CDR3 is CSAQGPNQPQHF.

J is TRBJ2-4 and V is TRBV3-1. The CDR3 is 15 residues long. Germline CDR1 and CDR2: LGHDT and YNNKEL (reference sequence). The CDR3 sequence is CASSQGQIAKNIQYF.

The chain carries TRBV10-1 and TRBJ1-2. Germline V gives CDR1 WNHNN, CDR2 SYGVQD (reference sequence). CDR3 length: 13 amino acids. The CDR3 sequence is CASSESNSYGYTF.

The CDR3 here is CASSLDVRGGAGELFF. The chain uses TRBV5-1 and TRBJ2-2; TCRdb indicates TRBD1, and absent DNA this call remains unverified. The CDR3 contains 16 residues. Per germline, CDR1 SGHRS and CDR2 YFSETQ.

The V gene is TRBV27, the J gene TRBJ1-6; TCRdb indicates TRBD1, and absent DNA this call remains unverified. The germline V gene encodes CDR1 MNHEY and CDR2 SMNVEV (reference sequence). The CDR3 has 17 residues. This CDR3 reads CASSPGTGRYNNSPLHF.

The V gene is TRBV11-3, the J gene TRBJ2-2; TCRdb designates TRBD1, a call that cannot be tested without DNA. The CDR3 is made up of 17 amino acids. CDR1 and CDR2 (germline): SGHNT, YENEEA. CDR3 in amino acids: CASSSPWTGANTGELFF.

The chain has TRBV25-1 and TRBJ1-2; the TCRdb D gene call, TRBD1, has no DNA to confirm it. The CDR3 has 16 amino acids. The germline V gene encodes CDR1 MGHDK and CDR2 SYGVNS. The CDR3 region is CASPIRDRANTYGYTF.

The rearrangement joins TRBV18 to TRBJ2-1; checking the TCRdb D call of TRBD2 is not possible without DNA. The CDR3 is 13 amino acids. The germline CDR1 and CDR2 sequences are KGHSH and LQKENI. The CDR3 region is CASLEGGYNEQFF. The variable domain in full, with the rest retrieved from reference TRBV18 and TRBJ2-1, is NAGVMQNPRHLVRRRGQEARLRCSPMKGHSHVYWYRQLPEEGLKFMVYLQKENIIDESGMPKERFSAEFPKEGPSILRIQQVVRGDSAAYFCASLEGGYNEQFFGPGTRLTVL.

V is TRBV10-3 and J is TRBJ2-5; as DNA is missing, the TRBD2 call by TCRdb cannot be tested. The germline V gene encodes CDR1 ENHRY and CDR2 SYGVKD. This CDR3 is 16 amino acids long. The CDR3 is CAITLQAGGFGETQYF.

The chain is built from TRBV4-1 and TRBJ2-5; TCRdb outputs TRBD2, but without DNA this stays unchecked. In germline, CDR1 is MGHRA, CDR2 YSYEKL. CDR3 length equals 14 residues. CDR3 amino acids: CASSHGLAGGTQYF.

This rearrangement joins TRBV3-1 to TRBJ2-3; with no DNA, the TCRdb D assignment of TRBD2 cannot be verified. The CDR3 runs 17 residues. Germline CDR1 and CDR2: LGHDT and YNNKEL (reference sequence). This CDR3 is CASSPRLAGPTADTQYF.

The rearrangement uses TRBV7-9 and TRBJ2-2; the D call from TCRdb, TRBD2, cannot be confirmed without DNA. This CDR3 has 14 residues. Germline V gives CDR1 SEHNR, CDR2 FQNEAQ (reference sequence). The chain's CDR3 is CASSGSGRTGELFF.

The V and J genes are TRBV7-9 and TRBJ2-7; TCRdb names TRBD1, which stays unverified in the absence of DNA. This CDR3 comprises 13 residues. Germline CDR1 SEHNR, CDR2 FQNEAQ (reference sequence). CDR3 region: CATDGQGWFEQYF.

The V gene is TRBV24-1, the J gene TRBJ2-1; as DNA is missing, the TRBD1 call by TCRdb cannot be tested. The CDR3 covers 14 residues. CDR1 and CDR2 (germline): KGHDR, SFDVKD. CDR3 region: CATSGRGAGNEQFF.

The V gene is TRBV12-3 or TRBV12-4, the J gene TRBJ2-1; checking the TCRdb D call of TRBD2 is not possible without DNA. CDR3 length: 16 residues. CDR3 loop: CASRQPLAEPNNEQFF.